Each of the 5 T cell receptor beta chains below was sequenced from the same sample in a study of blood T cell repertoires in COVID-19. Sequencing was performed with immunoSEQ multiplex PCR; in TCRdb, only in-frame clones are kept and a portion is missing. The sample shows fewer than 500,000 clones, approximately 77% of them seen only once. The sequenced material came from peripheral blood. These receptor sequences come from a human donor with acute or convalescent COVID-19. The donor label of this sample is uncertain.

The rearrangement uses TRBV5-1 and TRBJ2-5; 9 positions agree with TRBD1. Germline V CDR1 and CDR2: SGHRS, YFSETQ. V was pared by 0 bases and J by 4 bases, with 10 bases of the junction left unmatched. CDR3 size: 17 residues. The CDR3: CASSLEIQGAVRETQYF. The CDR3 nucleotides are TGCGCCAGCAGCTTGGAAATACAGGGGGCTGTAAGAGAGACCCAGTACTTC. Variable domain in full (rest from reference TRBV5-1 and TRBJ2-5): KAGVTQTPRYLIKTRGQQVTLSCSPISGHRSVSWYQQTPGQGLQFLFEYFSETQRNKGNFPGRFSGRQFSNSRSEMNVSTLELGDSALYLCASSLEIQGAVRETQYFGPGTRLLVL.

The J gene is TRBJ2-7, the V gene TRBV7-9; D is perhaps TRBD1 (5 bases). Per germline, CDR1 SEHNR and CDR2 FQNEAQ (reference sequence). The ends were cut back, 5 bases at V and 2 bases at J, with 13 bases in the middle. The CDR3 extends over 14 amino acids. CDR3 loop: CASSQTGTPYEQYF. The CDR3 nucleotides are TGTGCCAGCAGCCAAACAGGTACCCCCTACGAGCAGTACTTC.

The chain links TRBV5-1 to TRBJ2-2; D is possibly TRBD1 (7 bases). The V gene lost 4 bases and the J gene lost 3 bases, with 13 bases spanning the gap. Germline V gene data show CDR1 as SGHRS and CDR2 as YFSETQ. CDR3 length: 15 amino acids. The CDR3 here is CASSPTGDYTGELFF. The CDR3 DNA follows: TGCGCCAGCAGCCCAACAGGGGACTACACCGGGGAGCTGTTTTTT.

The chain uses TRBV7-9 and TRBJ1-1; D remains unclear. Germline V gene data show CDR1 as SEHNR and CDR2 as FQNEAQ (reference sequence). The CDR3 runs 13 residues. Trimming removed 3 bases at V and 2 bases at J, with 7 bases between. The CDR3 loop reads CASSFERNTEAFF. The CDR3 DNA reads TGTGCCAGCAGCTTCGAGAGAAACACTGAAGCTTTCTTT.

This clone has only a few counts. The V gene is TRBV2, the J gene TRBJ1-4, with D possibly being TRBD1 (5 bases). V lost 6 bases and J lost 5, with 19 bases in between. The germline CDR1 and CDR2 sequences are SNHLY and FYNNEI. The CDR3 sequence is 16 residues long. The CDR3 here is CASSYGQGGRNEKLFF. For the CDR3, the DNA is TGTGCCAGCAGCTACGGGCAGGGCGGGAGGAATGAAAAACTGTTTTTT.